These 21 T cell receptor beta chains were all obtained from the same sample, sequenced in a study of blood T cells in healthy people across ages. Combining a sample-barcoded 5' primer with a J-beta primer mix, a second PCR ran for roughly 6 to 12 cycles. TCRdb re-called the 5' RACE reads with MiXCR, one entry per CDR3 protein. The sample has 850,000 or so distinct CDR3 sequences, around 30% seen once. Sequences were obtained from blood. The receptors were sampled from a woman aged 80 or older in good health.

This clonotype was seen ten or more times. CDR3: CATSDRLLAGPSYNEQFF. The CDR3 region has the DNA TGTGCCACCAGTGACAGACTACTAGCGGGGCCCTCCTACAATGAGCAGTTCTTC. This sequence joins TRBV24-1 and TRBJ2-1, with 10 bases fitting TRBD2. Germline V CDR1 and CDR2: KGHDR, SFDVKD. This CDR3 has 18 amino acids. V lost 4 bases, J lost 0 bases, and 8 bases stayed unmatched.

Written as DNA, the CDR3 is TGTGCCAGCTCACCACCGGGCAGGTCGGACAATGAGCAGTACTTC. Protein product: CASSPPGRSDNEQYF. The rearrangement links TRBV18 to TRBJ2-5; tentative D call: TRBD1 (5 bases). This CDR3 has 15 amino acids. Deletions cut 0 bases from V and 11 bases from J, with 19 bases between. Germline CDR1 and CDR2: KGHSH and LQKENI.

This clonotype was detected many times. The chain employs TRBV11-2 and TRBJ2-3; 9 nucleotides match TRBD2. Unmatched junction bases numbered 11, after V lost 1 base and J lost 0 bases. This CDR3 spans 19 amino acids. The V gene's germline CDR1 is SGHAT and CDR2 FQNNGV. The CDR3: CASSLGLAGYWTSTDTQYF. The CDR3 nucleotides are TGTGCCAGCAGCTTAGGGCTAGCGGGGTATTGGACTAGCACAGATACGCAGTATTTT.

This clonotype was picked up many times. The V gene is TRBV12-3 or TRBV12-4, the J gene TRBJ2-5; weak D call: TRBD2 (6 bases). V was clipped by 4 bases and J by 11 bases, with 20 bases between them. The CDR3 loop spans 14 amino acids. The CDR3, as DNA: TGTGCCAGCAGTTCCCCGGACACTGGCGGGGAGCAGTACTTC. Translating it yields CASSSPDTGGEQYF.

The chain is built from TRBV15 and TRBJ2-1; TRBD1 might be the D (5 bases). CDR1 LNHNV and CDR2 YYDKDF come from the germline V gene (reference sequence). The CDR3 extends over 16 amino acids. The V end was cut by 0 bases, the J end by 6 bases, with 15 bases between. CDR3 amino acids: CATSRDSVRTGNEQFF. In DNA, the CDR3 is TGTGCCACCAGCAGAGATTCGGTCCGAACAGGCAATGAGCAGTTCTTC.

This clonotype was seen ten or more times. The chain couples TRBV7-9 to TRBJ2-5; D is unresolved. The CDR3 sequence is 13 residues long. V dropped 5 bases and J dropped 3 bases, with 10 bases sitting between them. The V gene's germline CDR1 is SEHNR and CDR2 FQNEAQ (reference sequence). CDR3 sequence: CASSHSDKETQYF. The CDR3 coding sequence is TGTGCCAGCAGCCACAGCGATAAAGAGACCCAGTACTTC.

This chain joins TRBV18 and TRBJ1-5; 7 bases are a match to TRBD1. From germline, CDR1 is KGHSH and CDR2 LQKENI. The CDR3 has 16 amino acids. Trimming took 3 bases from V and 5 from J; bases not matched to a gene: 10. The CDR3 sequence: CASSPPNTGVDQPQHF. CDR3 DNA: TGTGCCAGCTCACCCCCGAACACAGGGGTGGATCAGCCCCAGCATTTT.

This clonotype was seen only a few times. The CDR3 here is CSSGTGNSYNEQFF. DNA of the CDR3: TGCAGTTCCGGAACAGGGAACTCCTACAATGAGCAGTTCTTC. The V gene is TRBV20-1, the J gene TRBJ2-1; possible D gene TRBD1, 6 bases. The V gene's germline CDR1 is DFQATT and CDR2 SNEGSKA (reference sequence). This CDR3 has 14 residues. Between the trimmed V and J ends, which lost 8 bases and 0 bases, there was a span of 14 bases.

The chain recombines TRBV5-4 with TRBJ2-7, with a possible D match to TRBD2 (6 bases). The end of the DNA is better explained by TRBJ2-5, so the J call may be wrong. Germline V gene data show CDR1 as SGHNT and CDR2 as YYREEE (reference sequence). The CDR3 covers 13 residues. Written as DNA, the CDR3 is TGTGCCAGCAGCTTGGACCCCGGGGGGACCCAGTACTTC. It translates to CASSLDPGGTQYF.

This CDR3 is CASSLGRAYSYSGANVLTF. The CDR3 DNA reads TGTGCCAGCAGCTTGGGAAGGGCCTACTCCTACTCTGGGGCCAACGTCCTGACTTTC. J is TRBJ2-6 and V is TRBV4-2; D is unclear. Trimming shortened V by 5 bases and J by 0 bases, and 20 bases separated the two germline ends. This CDR3 has 19 residues. Looked up from germline, CDR1 is LGHNA and CDR2 is YNFKEQ.

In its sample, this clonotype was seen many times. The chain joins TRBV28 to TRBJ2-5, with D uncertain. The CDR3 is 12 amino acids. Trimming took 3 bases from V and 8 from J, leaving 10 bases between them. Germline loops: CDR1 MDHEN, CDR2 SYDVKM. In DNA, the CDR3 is TGTGCCAGCAGTTTCCTCCCCGGAACCCAGTACTTC. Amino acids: CASSFLPGTQYF.

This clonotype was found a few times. The CDR3 nucleotides are TGTGCCAGCAGCCATATCGGACAGGGAACAGATACGCAGTATTTT. Translating gives CASSHIGQGTDTQYF. The chain carries TRBV14 and TRBJ2-3; TRBD1 aligns across 8 bases. The CDR3 extends over 15 amino acids. J lost 3 bases, V lost 3 bases, and 5 bases had no gene match. Germline lookup yields CDR1 SGHDN and CDR2 FVKESK.

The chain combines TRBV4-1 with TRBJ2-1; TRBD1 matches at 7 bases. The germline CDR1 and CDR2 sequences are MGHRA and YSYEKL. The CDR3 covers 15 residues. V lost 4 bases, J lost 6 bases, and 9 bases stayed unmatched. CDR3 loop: CASSPSNYRGNEQFF. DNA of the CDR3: TGCGCCAGCAGCCCCTCAAATTACAGGGGCAATGAGCAGTTCTTC.

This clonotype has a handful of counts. The CDR3 DNA sequence: TGTGCCAGCAGCTTATATGGACAACGGAACACTGAAGCTTTCTTT. This gives the protein CASSLYGQRNTEAFF. The chain combines TRBV7-2 with TRBJ1-1, with D perhaps TRBD1 (5 bases). V lost 2 bases and J 1 base, leaving 11 bases between the germline ends. This CDR3 has 15 amino acids. CDR1 SGHTA and CDR2 FQGNSA come from the germline V gene.

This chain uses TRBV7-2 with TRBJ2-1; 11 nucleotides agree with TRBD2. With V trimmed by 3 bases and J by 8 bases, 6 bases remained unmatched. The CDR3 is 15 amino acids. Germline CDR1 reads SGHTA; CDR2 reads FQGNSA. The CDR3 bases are TGTGCCAGCAGCTTGGTAGCGGGGGGGGTTTATGAGCAGTTCTTC. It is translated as CASSLVAGGVYEQFF.

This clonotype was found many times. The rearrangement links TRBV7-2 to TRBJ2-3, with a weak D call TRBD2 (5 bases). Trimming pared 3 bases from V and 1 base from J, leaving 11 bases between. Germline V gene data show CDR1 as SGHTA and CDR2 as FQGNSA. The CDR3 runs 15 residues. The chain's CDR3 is CASSFPAAGTDTQYF. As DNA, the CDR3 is TGTGCCAGCAGCTTTCCAGCGGCCGGCACAGATACGCAGTATTTT.

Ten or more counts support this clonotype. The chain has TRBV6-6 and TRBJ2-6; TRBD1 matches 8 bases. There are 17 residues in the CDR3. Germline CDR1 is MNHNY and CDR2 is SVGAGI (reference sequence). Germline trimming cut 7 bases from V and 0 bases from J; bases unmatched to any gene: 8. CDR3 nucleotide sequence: TGTGCCAGCACCGACAGGGGCGAGCCCTCTGGGGCCAACGTCCTGACTTTC. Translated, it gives CASTDRGEPSGANVLTF.

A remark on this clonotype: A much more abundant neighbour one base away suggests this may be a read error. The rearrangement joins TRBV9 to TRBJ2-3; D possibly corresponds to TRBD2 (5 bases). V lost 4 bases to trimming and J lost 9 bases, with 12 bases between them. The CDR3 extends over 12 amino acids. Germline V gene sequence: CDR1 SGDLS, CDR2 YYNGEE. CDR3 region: CASSNYRGTQYF. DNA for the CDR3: TGTGCCAGCAGCAACTACCGGGGAACGCAGTATTTT.

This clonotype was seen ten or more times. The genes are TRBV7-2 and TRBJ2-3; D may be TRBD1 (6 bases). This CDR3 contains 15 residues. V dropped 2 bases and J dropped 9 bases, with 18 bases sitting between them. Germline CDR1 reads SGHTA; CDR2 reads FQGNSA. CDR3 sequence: CASSLKGSAQGTQYF. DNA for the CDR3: TGTGCCAGCAGCTTAAAAGGTTCGGCTCAGGGGACGCAGTATTTT.

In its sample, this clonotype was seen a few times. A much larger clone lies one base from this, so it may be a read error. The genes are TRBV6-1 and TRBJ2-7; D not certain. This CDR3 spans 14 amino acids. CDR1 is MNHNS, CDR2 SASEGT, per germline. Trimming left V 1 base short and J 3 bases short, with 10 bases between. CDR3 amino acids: CASSEVAKSYEQYF. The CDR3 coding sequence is TGTGCCAGCAGTGAAGTGGCAAAAAGCTACGAGCAGTACTTC.

The CDR3 nucleotides are TGTGCCAGCAGCGTGGGATTAGGGACAGGGGGCTCTGGGGCCAACGTCCTGACTTTC. The encoded protein is CASSVGLGTGGSGANVLTF. The gene calls are TRBV9 and TRBJ2-6; 11 nucleotides match TRBD1. With V trimmed by 2 bases and J by 0 bases, 7 bases remained unmatched. The V gene's germline CDR1 is SGDLS and CDR2 YYNGEE. CDR3 size: 19 residues. Drawing the rest from reference TRBV9 and TRBJ2-6, the complete variable domain is DSGVTQTPKHLITATGQRVTLRCSPRSGDLSVYWYQQSLDQGLQFLIQYYNGEERAKGNILERFSAQQFPDLHSELNLSSLELGDSALYFCASSVGLGTGGSGANVLTFGAGSRLTVL.